These 17 T cell receptor beta chains share one sample of origin, sequenced in a study of blood T cell repertoires in COVID-19. Sequenced by immunoSEQ multiplex PCR; TCRdb stores in-frame clones only, minus some. The sample lists roughly 440,000 clones; 88% were seen once. Specimen: peripheral blood. These receptors originate from a woman in her fifties or sixties with COVID-19, enrolled during active disease.

The J gene is TRBJ1-2, the V gene TRBV6-4; 9 bases align to TRBD1. V was clipped by 6 bases and J by 4 bases; unmatched bases: 9. Looked up from germline, CDR1 is MRHNA and CDR2 is SNTAGT. CDR3 length: 15 residues. DNA for the CDR3: TGTGCCAGCAGACCGGGACAGGGCGTCGGCTATGGCTACACCTTC. It is translated as CASRPGQGVGYGYTF.

The rearrangement links TRBV25-1 to TRBJ1-1; D gene ambiguous. Trimming took off 7 bases at V and 7 bases at J, with 13 bases between the two ends. The CDR3 runs 12 residues. From germline, CDR1 is MGHDK and CDR2 SYGVNS. CDR3 amino acids: CASTRWAGEAFF. DNA for the CDR3: TGTGCCAGCACTCGATGGGCGGGTGAAGCTTTCTTT.

Note on this clone: This same CDR3 is encoded by further DNA sequences in the sample. This chain joins TRBV5-1 and TRBJ2-3; D possibly corresponds to TRBD1 (6 bases). Trimming took off 4 bases at V and 3 bases at J, with 9 bases between the two ends. The CDR3 sequence is 13 residues long. The germline gives CDR1 SGHRS, CDR2 YFSETQ. The CDR3 protein is CASSLGGTDTQYF. In nucleotides, the CDR3 is TGCGCCAGCAGCCTAGGGGGTACAGATACGCAGTATTTT.

The chain has TRBV5-3 and TRBJ1-5; a possible D gene is TRBD1 (5 bases). TRBV5-3 is an ORF for which the function is uncertain. V was trimmed by 0 bases and J by 1 base, leaving 11 bases between them. This CDR3 spans 16 amino acids. The CDR3 loop reads CARSLEGRQSNQPQHF. The CDR3 bases are TGTGCCAGAAGCTTGGAGGGGAGGCAGAGCAATCAGCCCCAGCATTTT.

The chain uses TRBV27 and TRBJ2-7, with a tentative D call TRBD1 (6 bases). V was clipped by 1 base and J by 3 bases, with 16 bases between them. CDR1 MNHEY and CDR2 SMNVEV come from the germline V gene (reference sequence). The CDR3 spans 16 residues. The CDR3, as DNA: TGTGCCAGCAGTTTATGGTCGAAGACAGGCGGCTACGAGCAGTACTTC. It is translated as CASSLWSKTGGYEQYF.

The genes are TRBV13 and TRBJ1-1; maybe TRBD1 (6 bases). Germline V CDR1 and CDR2: PRHDT, FYEKMQ (reference sequence). The length of the CDR3 is 15 residues. V was trimmed by 6 bases and J by 1 base, leaving 15 bases between them. In DNA form, the CDR3 reads TGTGCCAGCAGTTTGTACGACAGGACGAACACTGAAGCTTTCTTT. Translation: CASSLYDRTNTEAFF.

The chain has TRBV5-4 and TRBJ2-7; TRBD2 matches at 8 bases. The germline V gene has CDR1 SGHNT and CDR2 YYREEE (reference sequence). V gave up 3 bases and J gave up 0 bases; unmatched junction bases: 8. This CDR3 contains 16 residues. The CDR3 reads CASSWGASGFSYEQYF. DNA for the CDR3: TGTGCCAGCAGCTGGGGGGCTAGCGGGTTCTCCTACGAGCAGTACTTC.

CDR3 nucleotides: TGTGCCAGCAGCCTCGGAGGGGCGAATTACGAGCAGTACTTC. Its translation: CASSLGGANYEQYF. The V gene is TRBV13, the J gene TRBJ2-7, with D tentatively TRBD2 (6 bases). Germline V gene sequence: CDR1 PRHDT, CDR2 FYEKMQ (reference sequence). The CDR3 extends over 14 amino acids. The V gene lost 5 bases and the J gene lost 4 bases, with 15 bases spanning the gap.

J is TRBJ1-1 and V is TRBV30, with 7 bases aligning to TRBD1. Per germline, CDR1 GTSNPN and CDR2 SVGIG (reference sequence). The CDR3 is 14 amino acids. V was pared by 3 bases and J by 5 bases, with 9 bases of the junction left unmatched. CDR3 protein: CAWSLRGLRTEAFF. The CDR3 nucleotides are TGTGCCTGGAGCCTAAGGGGGCTAAGGACTGAAGCTTTCTTT.

The V and J genes are TRBV18 and TRBJ1-3; the D gene is possibly TRBD1 (6 bases). CDR3 length: 16 residues. With 3 bases removed from V and 2 bases from J, the gap between germline ends came to 14 bases. Germline V CDR1 and CDR2: KGHSH, LQKENI. The CDR3 sequence is CASSPNTGRAGNTIYF. DNA of the CDR3: TGTGCCAGCTCACCTAACACAGGGCGGGCTGGAAACACCATATATTTT. The whole variable domain, filled in from reference TRBV18 and TRBJ1-3, reads NAGVMQNPRHLVRRRGQEARLRCSPMKGHSHVYWYRQLPEEGLKFMVYLQKENIIDESGMPKERFSAEFPKEGPSILRIQQVVRGDSAAYFCASSPNTGRAGNTIYFGEGSWLTVV.

The chain uses TRBV24-1 and TRBJ1-5; TRBD1 aligns across 8 bases. Germline values: CDR1 KGHDR, CDR2 SFDVKD. The CDR3 contains 15 residues. V trimming: 8 bases; J trimming: 2 bases; junction bases outside the gene matches: 7. The chain's CDR3 is CATTRQGLRNQPQHF. For the CDR3, the DNA is TGTGCCACCACCCGACAGGGGCTGCGCAATCAGCCCCAGCATTTT.

In the case of this clone: The same CDR3 is also encoded by other DNA sequences in this sample. This sequence joins TRBV9 and TRBJ2-1; 7 nucleotides align to TRBD2. Trimming cost V 0 bases and J 6 bases; bases outside gene matches: 3. The CDR3 covers 14 residues. CDR1 SGDLS and CDR2 YYNGEE come from the germline V gene. The chain's CDR3 is CASSVGGGSNEQFF. CDR3 nucleotide sequence: TGTGCCAGCAGCGTAGGGGGAGGGTCCAATGAGCAGTTCTTC.

The V gene is TRBV19, the J gene TRBJ2-7; weak D call: TRBD1 (5 bases). The V gene lost 4 bases and the J gene lost 6 bases, with 16 bases spanning the gap. Germline CDR1 and CDR2: LNHDA and SQIVND (reference sequence). The CDR3 contains 14 residues. Here the CDR3 reads CASSKGGRAGEQYF. CDR3 sequence (DNA): TGTGCCAGTAGTAAAGGTGGCAGGGCCGGCGAGCAGTACTTC. Complete variable domain (other parts from reference TRBV19 and TRBJ2-7): DGGITQSPKYLFRKEGQNVTLSCEQNLNHDAMYWYRQDPGQGLRLIYYSQIVNDFQKGDIAEGYSVSREKKESFPLTVTSAQKNPTAFYLCASSKGGRAGEQYFGPGTRLTVT.

The J gene is TRBJ1-1, the V gene TRBV5-1; TRBD1 agrees at 7 bases. The germline V gene has CDR1 SGHRS and CDR2 YFSETQ. The V gene end was trimmed by 4 bases and the J gene end by 4 bases; junction bases not matched to a gene: 10. This CDR3 has 15 amino acids. CDR3 region: CASSAYRGGSTEAFF. CDR3 DNA sequence: TGCGCCAGCAGCGCCTACAGGGGAGGTAGCACTGAAGCTTTCTTT.

This clone was picked up many times. The J gene is TRBJ1-1, the V gene TRBV2, with D possibly being TRBD1 (6 bases). Germline-derived CDR1 and CDR2 are SNHLY and FYNNEI. Trimming cost V 11 bases and J 1 base, with 14 bases left between them. The CDR3 runs to 13 residues. This chain's CDR3 is CAVGGQQNTEAFF. The CDR3 bases are TGTGCCGTGGGGGGGCAGCAGAACACTGAAGCTTTCTTT.

The chain links TRBV24-1 to TRBJ1-4; D not resolved. This CDR3 spans 16 amino acids. Deletions cut 4 bases from V and 8 bases from J, with 19 bases between. Germline CDR1 is KGHDR and CDR2 is SFDVKD. The DNA for the CDR3 is TGTGCCACCAGTGACTCAGACTCCTTCGGAGACGAAAAACTGTTTTTT. Its protein is CATSDSDSFGDEKLFF.

The gene calls are TRBV9 and TRBJ2-1; maybe TRBD2 (6 bases). Trimming left V 0 bases short and J 3 bases short, with 10 bases between. CDR3 length: 15 residues. Germline CDR1 reads SGDLS; CDR2 reads YYNGEE. CDR3 sequence: CASSVGAGLYNEQFF. The DNA of the CDR3 is TGTGCCAGCAGCGTAGGGGCGGGACTCTACAATGAGCAGTTCTTC.